These 10 T cell receptor beta chains were all obtained from the same sample, sequenced in a study of monozygotic twins with inflammatory bowel disease. From its re-call of the 5' RACE reads, TCRdb lists each CDR3 protein once, without DNA. Its listing shows more than 300,000 distinct CDR3 sequences. Sequencing input: blood. These TCRs come from a human donor with ulcerative colitis or Crohn's disease, or a healthy co-twin of an affected twin (not recorded which).

This chain uses TRBV20-1 with TRBJ1-2; the D gene TCRdb calls, TRBD1, cannot be checked with no DNA. Germline V gene data show CDR1 as DFQATT and CDR2 as SNEGSKA (reference sequence). The CDR3 length is 14 residues. CDR3 in amino acids: CSASAQGLTYGYTF.

The chain combines TRBV28 with TRBJ2-1; the D call from TCRdb, TRBD2, cannot be confirmed without DNA. The CDR3 runs to 16 residues. Germline V gene lookup returns CDR1 MDHEN and CDR2 SYDVKM. The CDR3 region is CASSPPPPGSYNEQFF. Full variable domain (remainder filled in from reference TRBV28 and TRBJ2-1): DVKVTQSSRYLVKRTGEKVFLECVQDMDHENMFWYRQDPGLGLRLIYFSYDVKMKEKGDIPEGYSVSREKKERFSLILESASTNQTSMYLCASSPPPPGSYNEQFFGPGTRLTVL.

V is TRBV6-1 and J is TRBJ2-1; no DNA is available, so the TRBD2 call from TCRdb remains unchecked. Germline CDR1 MNHNS, CDR2 SASEGT. The CDR3 is 15 residues long. CDR3 region: CASSPSGNRYNEQFF.

The chain recombines TRBV15 with TRBJ2-3; without DNA, the TCRdb call of TRBD2 cannot be checked. The CDR3 runs to 15 residues. Looked up from germline, CDR1 is LNHNV and CDR2 is YYDKDF (reference sequence). This CDR3 reads CATSSPLAGTDTQYF.

The chain has TRBV7-3 and TRBJ2-1; TCRdb names TRBD2, which stays unverified in the absence of DNA. CDR1 is SGHTA and CDR2 is FQGTGA in the germline V gene. The CDR3 is 14 residues long. Here the CDR3 reads CASSLNLSGNEQFF.

J is TRBJ2-1 and V is TRBV20-1; TCRdb picks TRBD2, but there is no DNA to check that call. Germline lookup yields CDR1 DFQATT and CDR2 SNEGSKA (reference sequence). There are 13 residues in the CDR3. This CDR3 is CSAPRLAGDEQFF.

This chain links TRBV7-9 with TRBJ2-3; TCRdb selects TRBD2, and the lack of DNA leaves this call unchecked. The CDR3 is 13 residues long. Germline V gene sequence: CDR1 SEHNR, CDR2 FQNEAQ (reference sequence). CDR3 amino acids: CASSLAGEGVQYF.

V is TRBV15 and J is TRBJ2-1; TCRdb lists TRBD2, though no DNA is available to test this call. The CDR3 loop spans 15 amino acids. Germline V gene data show CDR1 as LNHNV and CDR2 as YYDKDF (reference sequence). CDR3 residues: CATRILAGAYNEQFF.

The V and J genes are TRBV6-2 or TRBV6-3 and TRBJ1-2; TCRdb's D call, TRBD1, is unchecked because there is no DNA. There are 13 residues in the CDR3. Germline CDR1 MNHEY, CDR2 SVGEGT. The CDR3 loop is CASSKGQRYGYTF.

This chain connects TRBV5-6 to TRBJ2-7; the D call from TCRdb, TRBD1, cannot be confirmed without DNA. Germline V gene sequence: CDR1 SGHDT, CDR2 YYEEEE. The CDR3 runs to 15 residues. CDR3 region: CASSLAPTGSYEQYF.